The present entry profiles one T cell receptor (beta chain) with its context. This receptor's antigen is unknown. It has no much larger one-base neighbor in the sample; base qualities were not kept. The data were taken from a study of cytomegalovirus exposure and HLA in healthy donors listed by TCRdb under 2017. For context, the study as a whole: According to an earlier analysis of around 600 of the donors, about 179 million T cells yielded over 100 million unique TCR beta sequences and more than 250 Gb of sequence data. The study combined high-throughput TCR immunosequencing, statistical association of individual TCRs with disease status, and machine learning to predict cytomegalovirus infection status. Because of strong linkage in the cohort, 5 or 6 DR-DQ haplotypes were treated as single units for association and clustering. The T cell repertoires of 666 subjects were profiled by immunosequencing and related to cytomegalovirus serostatus. Genome-wide SNP genotypes for about three fifths of the roughly 670 donors were used in a later genetic analysis, which treated that subset as a discovery cohort. Every repertoire in the discovery cohort had been generated on one and the same sequencing platform. Alongside the repertoire data, information on donor age, sex, ethnicity and CMV serostatus was compiled. An earlier analysis of several hundred of the donors applied high-throughput TCR beta sequencing to assess whether each TCR beta V gene segment acted as functional or pseudogenic. Of the roughly 400 genotyped donors, 65% to 90% were placed in the genetic ancestry cluster associated with self-reported Caucasian donors. Rather than using new phenotypic data, the later analysis identified candidate immune exposures from TCR beta sequences and from how often those sequences occurred across donors. About 280 gigabases of sequencing data and around 88 million unique TCR sequences made up an early release that covered under 750 HLA-typed donors. A separate validation cohort of about 110 different subjects was used in addition to the roughly 640-subject first cohort. Typing coverage differed by locus: A, B, C, DRB1 and DQB1 were typed in about 629-640 donors, DQA1 in 500 to 550, DPA1 in over 600, and DPB1 in approximately 450. A later analysis re-examined previously published TCR beta repertoires from roughly 720 donors and added high-resolution HLA genotyping to investigate patterns of TCR occurrence. On average, roughly 200,000 unique TCR beta nucleotide sequences were sequenced per donor among some 420 genotyped donors of the cohort, with about 19% of those sequences being non-productive. Class I and class II HLA loci were covered by the typing at four-digit resolution. The study was designed to test whether signatures of past pathogen exposure could be identified by cataloging public T cell receptors.

The cohort was made up of roughly 670 healthy bone marrow donors. All cohort members were sampled while nominally healthy, although unrecorded immune exposures were likely present. The donor was CMV seropositive and belonged to the group of a few hundred seropositive cohort members. Each donor provided a peripheral blood sample, and peripheral blood mononuclear cells were used for TCR beta sequencing. The Qiagen DNeasy Blood Extraction Kit was used to extract genomic DNA from the blood cell samples. Receptors were amplified or captured by the immunoSEQ multiplex PCR assay. The multiplex PCR relied on a mix of 60 forward primers for TCR Vbeta segments and 13 reverse primers for TCR Jbeta segments. The CDR3 region of rearranged TCR beta genes was amplified from genomic DNA by a multiplex PCR assay. The Illumina HiSeq System was used to sequence the amplified TCR beta libraries as 87-base-pair reads. Under the source paper's analysis protocol: A later analysis tallied roughly 78 million unique TCR beta chains across the 550 to 850 repertoires, and about 10 million of those chains were shared by two or more donors. To remove PCR and sequencing errors, raw reads were error-corrected and collapsed into unique sequences using a nearest-neighbor algorithm that merged closely related sequences. CDR3 sequences were aligned to IMGT reference sequences to assign V, D and J gene segments. Each retained sequence needed at least a six-nucleotide match to both a V gene segment and a J gene segment. A rearrangement was called productive if the CDR3 had no stop codons and remained in frame with V and J, and every other rearrangement was called non-productive. Following IMGT convention, CDR3 was defined as the stretch from the second conserved V-encoded cysteine up to the conserved J-encoded phenylalanine. Sequences without an unambiguous match to a single V gene segment were excluded from the earlier analysis of several hundred of the donors. In an earlier analysis of almost 600 of the donors, a V segment was called functional when productive rearrangements were above 56.7%, and segregating when the standard deviation between donors exceeded 5%. A statistical classification framework was built for diagnosing cytomegalovirus status from the catalog of TCR beta chain sequences. In a later analysis, TCR nucleotide sequences were compared against IMGT/GENE-DB human TR gene sequences so that V and J genes could be assigned. In a later analysis, CDR3 sequences and most-parsimonious VDJ recombination scenarios were assigned using the TCRdist pipeline. In a later analysis, every TCR beta chain was defined by the combination of its CDR3 amino acid sequence and its V-gene family, and reads without a unique V-gene family were dropped. As a way to deal with suspected cross-contamination and a sequencing artifact, a later analysis dropped more than 500 nucleotide sequences that were highly shared and had low generation probability. In a later analysis, a clonal expansion index was calculated for each public chain from normalized within-repertoire ranks of inferred template counts. In a later analysis, generation probabilities were computed with a VDJ recombination model fitted to out-of-frame rearrangements, and the resulting probabilities were checked against IGoR. A later analysis scored TCR-TCR, TCR-HLA and TCR-CMV co-occurrence with hypergeometric tests, applying a repertoire-size bias correction to TCR pairs. In a later analysis, false discovery rates were estimated by permuting HLA or CMV assignments 20 times. In a later analysis, co-occurring TCRs were grouped using DBSCAN, with TCRdist sequence similarity added in when clustering inside HLA-allele-positive subsets. Repertoires with fewer than 30,000 or more than 120,000 public chains were left out of co-occurrence clustering, as were roughly five repertoires with anomalous nucleotide sharing. TCRdb's version of the immuneACCESS table is confined to in-frame rearrangements and falls short of the full clone set. An unresolved V gene accounts for under half of the shortfall where checked; the remainder is of unknown origin. V, J and clone size are taken as reported in that table, and D and trimming were inferred from the DNA itself. The sample profile shows about 180,000 clones; around 80% of them were found once. The ten largest account for about 3.8% of the sample.

Study-wide conclusions, independent of this receptor: Because HLA typing was unavailable for some donors at each locus, only the typed subset was used in association tests. For the cohort, immune exposure information was limited to CMV serostatus. When HLA alleles, especially DR and DQ, strongly co-occurred, TCR associations were difficult to assign to individual alleles. According to a later genetic analysis, donors in an Asian-associated ancestry cluster had fewer N-insertions in productive TCRs than the approximately 690-donor mean. The study listed around 160 TCR beta chains as associated with cytomegalovirus. The cohort was sequenced for TCR beta chains only, and without alpha or paired-chain data the features that could be detected were limited. Linkage disequilibrium might explain the correlated functional status among segregating V segments, but an unknown experimental factor could not be excluded. A later genetic analysis associated a missense DCLRE1C variant with V-gene and J-gene trimming of TCR beta chains, and an independent cohort replicated the association. Because counts were too low, roughly 18 rarely observed V segments, including chromosome 9 orphons, were left out of the earlier analysis of roughly 600 of the donors. The authors suggested that the approach could potentially be extended to other disease states and immunological phenotypes. A later analysis reported that several top co-occurrence clusters appeared linked to parvovirus B19, influenza, CMV and Epstein-Barr virus. The classifier was reported to diagnose cytomegalovirus status with high specificity and sensitivity in both the original cohort and the validation cohort. The presence/absence analyses assumed that sequencing depth was roughly uniform across donors, and that assumption may not be true. In a later analysis, the rate of TCR association differed among HLA loci, with DRB1 alleles having the most associated TCRs and HLA-C alleles having the fewest. Across donors, most TCR sequences were observed very rarely, whereas some public TCRs were present in many individuals. Most CMV-associated TCR beta chains appeared to be HLA-restricted in a later analysis, and the HLA associations seemed to be driven largely by CMV exposure. In vitro tests confirmed that a few of the cytomegalovirus-associated TCR beta chains recognize cytomegalovirus antigens. Broadly in line with IMGT annotations, most TCR beta V segments showed up in productive rearrangements about 90% or about 30% of the time in an earlier analysis of several hundred of the donors. At a false discovery rate of 0.05, a later analysis linked around 17,000 TCR beta sequences to specific HLA alleles. A further reported finding was that TCR beta sequences accurately predicted the HLA-A and HLA-B alleles for most subjects in the first cohort. In a later analysis, HLA-associated TCR beta chains showed more clonal expansion and lower generation probabilities than non-associated chains that were equally common. A cluster of highly shared sequence variants was judged likely to be a technical artifact of the sequencing pipeline.

This TCR came from a woman aged 60-70 years in good health and CMV-seropositive. The sample comprised PBMCs.

This receptor carries the CDR3 CASSLDGGPEQYF. The nucleotides are TGTGCCAGCAGCTTGGACGGCGGGCCCGAGCAGTACTTC. The chain uses TRBV5-4 and TRBJ2-7; possibly the D gene is TRBD2, per 5 matching bases. Via the germline V gene (reference sequence), CDR1 is SGHNT and CDR2 YYREEE. Measured from the cysteine to the phenylalanine, the CDR3 is 13 residues long. Only the CDR3 DNA stays, 39 bases, in frame from base 1. Trimming at the junction amounts to 0 bases on V and 6 bases on J, and the germline ends lie 10 bases apart.